These 29 T cell receptor beta chains were sequenced from one sample in a study of blood T cell repertoires in COVID-19. Method: immunoSEQ multiplex PCR; TCRdb's copy keeps in-frame clones and lacks some. Among roughly 310,000 clones, around 89% were seen once, and the ten largest hold approximately 8.8%. Sequenced sample: PBMCs or T cells enriched from blood (not recorded which). Source of these receptors: a woman aged 40 to 55 who had recovered from COVID-19.

This chain joins TRBV11-3 and TRBJ2-7, with 7 bases lining up with TRBD2. V dropped 8 bases and J dropped 5; count of bases not matched to a gene: 12. CDR1 is SGHNT and CDR2 is YENEEA in the germline V gene. This CDR3 is built from 14 residues. CDR3 sequence reads: CASSKGGSKDEQYF. The CDR3 DNA is TGTGCCAGCTCCAAGGGCGGGAGTAAGGACGAGCAGTACTTC.

V usage is TRBV7-9 and J usage is TRBJ1-1, with 8 bases lining up with TRBD1. The ends lost 6 bases at V and 4 bases at J; junction bases unmatched: 22. Looked up from germline, CDR1 is SEHNR and CDR2 is FQNEAQ (reference sequence). CDR3 length: 19 residues. CDR3 in amino acids: CASSSGQGPFSRLVTEAFF. The CDR3 nucleotides are TGTGCCAGCAGTTCCGGACAGGGACCCTTTTCTAGGCTGGTCACTGAAGCTTTCTTT.

The rearrangement uses TRBV28 and TRBJ2-7; D may be TRBD1 (5 bases). This CDR3 comprises 15 residues. Germline CDR1 is MDHEN and CDR2 is SYDVKM. V dropped 6 bases and J dropped 3 bases, with 18 bases sitting between them. CDR3 loop: CASSVLGQEIYEQYF. CDR3 coding DNA: TGTGCCAGCAGCGTCCTGGGGCAGGAAATCTACGAGCAGTACTTC.

The V call is TRBV9, the J call TRBJ1-1; D unresolved. Trimming took off 0 bases at V and 1 base at J, with 10 bases between the two ends. Germline loops: CDR1 SGDLS, CDR2 YYNGEE. The CDR3 runs 15 residues. The DNA of the CDR3 is TGTGCCAGCAGCGTAGCATCCCAAAAGAACACTGAAGCTTTCTTT. This translates into CASSVASQKNTEAFF.

The chain is built from TRBV3-1 (or the pseudogene TRBV3-2) and TRBJ1-2; perhaps TRBD1 as D (6 bases). Germline CDR1 LGHDT, CDR2 YNNKEL (reference sequence). Trimming cost V 2 bases and J 4 bases, with 17 bases left between them. The CDR3 runs to 16 residues. In DNA, the CDR3 is TGTGCCAGCAGCCAATGGCAGGCAGGGGCCTCCTATGGCTACACCTTC. Encoded protein: CASSQWQAGASYGYTF.

The chain employs TRBV21-1 and TRBJ1-2; the D call in the table, TRBD1, was not verified against the DNA. TRBV21-1 is a listed pseudogene. The CDR3 is 14 amino acids. CDR3 sequence reads: CASSARPGDYGYTF. CDR3 coding DNA: TGTGCCAGCAGCGCCCGCCCAGGGGACTATGGCTACACCTTC.

Concerning this clone itself: The identical CDR3 is also encoded by other nucleotide sequences in the sample. The chain has TRBV5-1 and TRBJ2-7; the match to TRBD1 covers 10 bases. Germline V lookup: CDR1 SGHRS, CDR2 YFSETQ. With V trimmed by 0 bases and J by 4 bases, 1 base remained unmatched. This CDR3 region has 14 residues. In DNA, the CDR3 is TGCGCCAGCAGCTTGGGGGGACAGGGGTACGAGCAGTACTTC. This encodes CASSLGGQGYEQYF.

The rearrangement joins TRBV19 to TRBJ2-7; 8 nucleotides agree with TRBD1. The CDR3 runs to 14 residues. V was pared by 10 bases and J by 2 bases, with 10 bases of the junction left unmatched. Germline CDR1 reads LNHDA; CDR2 reads SQIVND (reference sequence). CDR3 in amino acids: CATRGTGDTYEQYF. The CDR3 coding sequence is TGTGCCACCCGGGGGACAGGAGACACCTACGAGCAGTACTTC.

The chain joins TRBV7-9 to TRBJ2-3; D remains ambiguous. Germline V gives CDR1 SEHNR, CDR2 FQNEAQ (reference sequence). CDR3 length equals 12 residues. Trimming stripped 4 bases from V and 6 bases from J, with 8 bases between. CDR3 protein: CASSSPSDTQYF. The CDR3 bases are TGTGCCAGCAGCTCGCCGAGTGATACGCAGTATTTT. The full variable domain, its missing parts supplied by reference TRBV7-9 and TRBJ2-3, is DTGVSQNPRHKITKRGQNVTFRCDPISEHNRLYWYRQTLGQGPEFLTYFQNEAQLEKSRLLSDRFSAERPKGSFSTLEIQRTEQGDSAMYLCASSSPSDTQYFGPGTRLTVL.

The J gene is TRBJ1-6, the V gene TRBV5-8; D perhaps matches TRBD1 (5 bases). V was pared by 5 bases and J by 5 bases, with 14 bases between. From germline, CDR1 is SGHTS and CDR2 YDEGEE. The CDR3 has 15 residues. CDR3 in amino acids: CASSYQGSDNSPLHF. The CDR3 DNA sequence: TGTGCCAGCAGTTACCAGGGATCGGATAATTCACCCCTCCACTTT. The complete variable domain, with remaining parts taken from reference TRBV5-8 and TRBJ1-6, reads EAGVTQSPTHLIKTRGQQATLRCSPISGHTSVYWYQQALGLGLQFLLWYDEGEERNRGNFPPRFSGRQFPNYSSELNVNALELEDSALYLCASSYQGSDNSPLHFGNGTRLTVT.

The rearrangement links TRBV30 to TRBJ1-2; 7 nucleotides match TRBD1. This CDR3 contains 12 residues. With 4 bases clipped from V and 6 bases from J, the junction kept 5 bases outside the gene matches. Looked up from germline, CDR1 is GTSNPN and CDR2 is SVGIG (reference sequence). For the CDR3, the DNA is TGTGCCTGGACCATACAGGGGAATGGCTACACCTTC. Its translation: CAWTIQGNGYTF. The full variable domain, with the rest looked up from reference TRBV30 and TRBJ1-2, is SQTIHQWPATLVQPVGSPLSLECTVEGTSNPNLYWYRQAAGRGLQLLFYSVGIGQISSEVPQNLSASRPQDRQFILSSKKLLLSDSGFYLCAWTIQGNGYTFGSGTRLTVV.

This chain uses TRBV4-3 with TRBJ2-7; D is perhaps TRBD1 (5 bases). The CDR3 extends over 14 amino acids. Germline V CDR1 and CDR2: LGHNA, YSLEER. V was pared by 0 bases and J by 8 bases, with 14 bases between. Here the CDR3 reads CASSQDTGQGKQYF. For the CDR3, the DNA is TGCGCCAGCAGCCAAGATACCGGGCAGGGAAAGCAGTACTTC.

The CDR3 reads CAISEYGQGLMNTEAFF. CDR3 nucleotide sequence: TGTGCCATCAGTGAGTACGGACAGGGGCTCATGAACACTGAAGCTTTCTTT. The chain links TRBV10-3 to TRBJ1-1, with 9 positions matching TRBD1. Unmatched junction bases numbered 6, after V lost 1 base and J lost 0 bases. Per the germline V gene, CDR1 is ENHRY and CDR2 is SYGVKD. The CDR3 spans 17 residues.

The J gene is TRBJ1-2, the V gene TRBV3-1 (or the pseudogene TRBV3-2); no clear D. The germline V and J ends were trimmed by 3 bases and 4 bases, with 9 bases remaining between them. Germline values: CDR1 LGHDT, CDR2 YNNKEL (reference sequence). CDR3 length equals 13 residues. CDR3 sequence: CASSQPRGYGYTF. In nucleotides, the CDR3 is TGTGCCAGCAGCCAGCCCCGGGGCTATGGCTACACCTTC.

The chain couples TRBV19 to TRBJ1-5; D not resolved. Germline V CDR1 and CDR2: LNHDA, SQIVND (reference sequence). The CDR3 is made up of 15 amino acids. Trimming pared 3 bases from V and 0 bases from J, leaving 9 bases between. The CDR3 coding sequence is TGTGCCAGTAGTATTATAGTATATAGCAATCAGCCCCAGCATTTT. It translates to CASSIIVYSNQPQHF.

This chain connects TRBV27 to TRBJ1-1; 7 bases line up with TRBD1. CDR1 MNHEY and CDR2 SMNVEV come from the germline V gene (reference sequence). This CDR3 spans 18 amino acids. Trimming cost V 5 bases and J 0 bases; bases outside gene matches: 15. CDR3 sequence (DNA): TGTGCCAGCAGTACGTGGACAGGAGCAAAGTTGTTGAACACTGAAGCTTTCTTT. Amino acids: CASSTWTGAKLLNTEAFF.

The chain links TRBV20-1 to TRBJ2-1, with 10 bases identical to TRBD2. Germline V gene data show CDR1 as DFQATT and CDR2 as SNEGSKA (reference sequence). Unmatched junction bases numbered 8, after V lost 3 bases and J lost 9 bases. The CDR3 covers 14 residues. As DNA, the CDR3 is TGCAGTGCTAGTGGACTAGCGGCCCAAATTGAGCAGTTCTTC. It codes for CSASGLAAQIEQFF.

The chain uses TRBV9 and TRBJ2-5; D may be TRBD2 (5 bases). This CDR3 contains 15 residues. CDR1 and CDR2 from the germline V gene are SGDLS and YYNGEE. The germline V and J ends were trimmed by 4 bases and 5 bases, with 18 bases remaining between them. As DNA, the CDR3 is TGTGCCAGCAGCCCTCCGGGATCGAAGTGGGAGACCCAGTACTTC. Translation gives CASSPPGSKWETQYF.

The chain uses TRBV2 and TRBJ2-5, with D possibly being TRBD2 (5 bases). From germline, CDR1 is SNHLY and CDR2 FYNNEI. V was shortened by 1 base and J by 4 bases, with 10 bases between the two germline ends. The CDR3 consists of 14 residues. Written as DNA, the CDR3 is TGTGCCAGCAGTGAAGTTCGAGGGCGAGAGACCCAGTACTTC. Encoded protein: CASSEVRGRETQYF.

This rearrangement joins TRBV27 to TRBJ2-5, with a tentative D call TRBD2 (5 bases). The CDR3 contains 15 residues. Trimming stripped 3 bases from V and 0 bases from J, with 11 bases between. Germline V gene data show CDR1 as MNHEY and CDR2 as SMNVEV (reference sequence). CDR3 nucleotide sequence: TGTGCCAGCAGTTTCCTGCAGGACTACCAAGAGACCCAGTACTTC. As protein: CASSFLQDYQETQYF.

The J gene is TRBJ2-1, the V gene TRBV25-1; 10 bases agree with TRBD2. The CDR3 contains 16 residues. Per the germline V gene, CDR1 is MGHDK and CDR2 is SYGVNS. The V and J ends lost 2 bases and 2 bases, in that order; junction bases with no gene match: 3. The CDR3 loop reads CASSELAGVTYNEQFF. The CDR3, as DNA: TGTGCCAGCAGTGAACTAGCGGGAGTGACCTACAATGAGCAGTTCTTC.

The chain couples TRBV19 to TRBJ2-7; D perhaps matches TRBD1 (5 bases). V lost 3 bases and J 1 base, leaving 13 bases between the germline ends. The CDR3 length is 15 residues. CDR1 LNHDA and CDR2 SQIVND come from the germline V gene (reference sequence). This chain's CDR3 is CASSILPDSSYEQYF. CDR3 nucleotides: TGTGCCAGTAGTATCCTCCCCGACAGTTCCTACGAGCAGTACTTC. Together with reference TRBV19 and TRBJ2-7, the CDR3 gives the full variable domain: DGGITQSPKYLFRKEGQNVTLSCEQNLNHDAMYWYRQDPGQGLRLIYYSQIVNDFQKGDIAEGYSVSREKKESFPLTVTSAQKNPTAFYLCASSILPDSSYEQYFGPGTRLTVT.

The chain couples TRBV7-9 to TRBJ1-5, with TRBD1 matching 10 bases. Germline-derived CDR1 and CDR2 are SEHNR and FQNEAQ (reference sequence). V trimming: 0 bases; J trimming: 8 bases; junction bases outside the gene matches: 7. The CDR3 consists of 16 residues. The CDR3, as DNA: TGTGCCAGCAGCTTAGCGACAGGGGGCGACGGGAAGCCCCAGCATTTT. The encoded protein is CASSLATGGDGKPQHF.

The chain has TRBV15 and TRBJ2-7; maybe TRBD2 (5 bases). Germline lookup yields CDR1 LNHNV and CDR2 YYDKDF (reference sequence). Trimming shortened V by 5 bases and J by 2 bases, and 13 bases separated the two germline ends. This CDR3 contains 14 residues. The CDR3 DNA follows: TGTGCCACCAGCCCGGAGGAGTCTCCCTACGAGCAGTACTTC. This sequence encodes CATSPEESPYEQYF.

The rearrangement uses TRBV7-9 and TRBJ2-2; 7 bases are a match to TRBD1. Germline values: CDR1 SEHNR, CDR2 FQNEAQ (reference sequence). The CDR3 is made up of 17 amino acids. V lost 0 bases and J lost 6; bases outside the gene matches: 10. The CDR3 loop reads CASSLANGRGKPGELFF. The CDR3 DNA reads as TGTGCCAGCAGCTTAGCTAACGGCAGGGGGAAACCCGGGGAGCTGTTTTTT.

The chain has TRBV7-3 and TRBJ2-2; 12 bases align to TRBD2. This CDR3 has 14 residues. Trimming removed 5 bases from V and 9 bases from J; junction bases left unmatched: 4. In germline, CDR1 is SGHTA, CDR2 FQGTGA. Written as DNA, the CDR3 is TGTGCCAGCAGCCTAGCGGGAGGGCCTAGGGAGCTGTTTTTT. It is translated as CASSLAGGPRELFF.

This CDR3 reads CATSWGESSGNTIYF. CDR3 nucleotide sequence: TGTGCCACCAGTTGGGGGGAGAGCTCTGGAAACACCATATATTTT. The chain recombines TRBV15 with TRBJ1-3, with D tentatively TRBD1 (5 bases). This CDR3 contains 15 residues. V lost 6 bases, J lost 0 bases, and 12 bases lay in between. The V gene's germline CDR1 is LNHNV and CDR2 YYDKDF (reference sequence).

The CDR3, as DNA: TGTGCCTGGAGTGCAAGGGGGTTTAACAATCAGCCCCAGCATTTT. It yields the protein CAWSARGFNNQPQHF. This chain connects TRBV30 to TRBJ1-5; weak D call: TRBD1 (6 bases). Looked up from germline, CDR1 is GTSNPN and CDR2 is SVGIG (reference sequence). The V and J ends lost 1 base and 3 bases respectively, with 13 bases between them. The CDR3 extends over 15 amino acids.

The V call is TRBV11-3, the J call TRBJ2-1, with a weak D call TRBD1 (6 bases). The CDR3 is made up of 14 amino acids. Germline V gives CDR1 SGHNT, CDR2 YENEEA. The ends were cut back, 5 bases at V and 4 bases at J, with 12 bases in the middle. CDR3 in DNA: TGTGCCAGCAGCCTCACAGGGAAGTACAATGAGCAGTTCTTC. Translated, it gives CASSLTGKYNEQFF.